A single sample is the source of the 18 T cell receptor beta chains below, sequenced in a study of OX40 agonist ivuxolimab in advanced cancers. The assay was immunoSEQ multiplex PCR, and TCRdb's table has in-frame clones only and misses some. The sample yields approximately 82,000 clones, roughly 89% seen once. Sequencing was performed on CD4+ or CD8+ T cells sorted from blood, taken in a trial of the OX40 agonist ivuxolimab. Receptor source: an adult with an advanced solid tumor such as melanoma, head and neck, liver or kidney cancer.

This sequence joins TRBV6-1 and TRBJ2-3, with 12 bases fitting TRBD1. Unmatched junction bases numbered 9, after V lost 0 bases and J lost 2 bases. This CDR3 region has 19 residues. Germline values: CDR1 MNHNS, CDR2 SASEGT. The CDR3: CASSEARDRGRDVTDTQYF. DNA of the CDR3: TGTGCCAGCAGTGAAGCGCGGGACAGGGGGCGCGATGTCACAGATACGCAGTATTTT.

The gene calls are TRBV29-1 and TRBJ2-5; 8 bases map to TRBD1. Germline V CDR1 and CDR2: SQVTM, ANQGSEA. V was clipped by 4 bases and J by 5 bases; unmatched bases: 6. The CDR3 length is 13 residues. The CDR3 region is CSVVSRGQETQYF. CDR3 DNA sequence: TGCAGCGTTGTGAGCAGGGGGCAGGAGACCCAGTACTTC.

This chain joins TRBV5-1 and TRBJ1-4; D not resolved. V was pared by 4 bases and J by 0 bases, with 10 bases between. Germline V gene data show CDR1 as SGHRS and CDR2 as YFSETQ. The CDR3 runs to 15 residues. The CDR3 loop is CASSPAFATNEKLFF. CDR3 bases: TGCGCCAGCAGCCCCGCCTTTGCAACTAATGAAAAACTGTTTTTT.

This chain links TRBV14 with TRBJ2-5; D is uncertain. The CDR3 runs to 13 residues. Germline V gene data show CDR1 as SGHDN and CDR2 as FVKESK. V was pared by 4 bases and J by 1 base, with 7 bases between. In DNA form, the CDR3 reads TGTGCCAGCAGCCCGTCACTCCAAGAGACCCAGTACTTC. Translation: CASSPSLQETQYF.

The V and J genes are TRBV6-4 and TRBJ2-1, with D perhaps assigned TRBD1 or TRBD2 (5 bases each). CDR1 MRHNA and CDR2 SNTAGT come from the germline V gene. CDR3 length: 15 amino acids. The V end was cut by 3 bases, the J end by 5 bases, with 14 bases between. The CDR3 is CASSEMGLANNEQFF. The CDR3 bases are TGTGCCAGCAGTGAGATGGGGCTAGCTAACAATGAGCAGTTCTTC.

The chain couples TRBV19 to TRBJ2-1; D uncertain. The CDR3 length is 12 residues. CDR1 and CDR2 from the germline V gene are LNHDA and SQIVND (reference sequence). The V end was cut by 1 base, the J end by 9 bases, with 7 bases between. The CDR3 sequence is CASSIVATEQFF. The CDR3 DNA follows: TGTGCCAGTAGTATAGTAGCCACTGAGCAGTTCTTC. Drawing the rest from reference TRBV19 and TRBJ2-1, the complete variable domain is DGGITQSPKYLFRKEGQNVTLSCEQNLNHDAMYWYRQDPGQGLRLIYYSQIVNDFQKGDIAEGYSVSREKKESFPLTVTSAQKNPTAFYLCASSIVATEQFFGPGTRLTVL.

The gene calls are TRBV7-2 and TRBJ2-7; D uncertain. CDR3 size: 11 residues. Germline assignment: CDR1 SGHTA and CDR2 FQGNSA. Deletions cut 3 bases from V and 9 bases from J, with 9 bases between. CDR3 DNA: TGTGCCAGCAGCTTGACCCCTCGGCAGTACTTC. Its protein is CASSLTPRQYF.

In this sample, this clone turned up a few times. The chain carries TRBV7-2 and TRBJ2-2; D not certain. Per the germline V gene, CDR1 is SGHTA and CDR2 is FQGNSA. The CDR3 covers 13 residues. Trimming took off 3 bases at V and 7 bases at J, with 9 bases between the two ends. For the CDR3, the DNA is TGTGCCAGCAGCTTTTTAGGGCACGGGGAGCTGTTTTTT. It codes for CASSFLGHGELFF.

The rearrangement uses TRBV6-1 and TRBJ2-7; D ambiguous. This CDR3 is built from 12 residues. Trimming pared 2 bases from V and 2 bases from J, leaving 4 bases between. Germline V lookup: CDR1 MNHNS, CDR2 SASEGT. The CDR3 loop reads CASSETTYEQYF. The CDR3 nucleotides read TGTGCCAGCAGTGAAACCACCTACGAGCAGTACTTC.

The V call is TRBV2, the J call TRBJ2-3; 9 positions match TRBD2. Germline values: CDR1 SNHLY, CDR2 FYNNEI. After removal of 6 bases from V and 1 base from J, the junction contained 5 bases not matched to a gene. CDR3 length equals 15 residues. The CDR3 loop is CASRARTSGTDTQYF. The CDR3 bases are TGTGCCAGCAGGGCCAGGACTAGCGGCACAGATACGCAGTATTTT. Together with reference TRBV2 and TRBJ2-3, the CDR3 gives the full variable domain: EPEVTQTPSHQVTQMGQEVILRCVPISNHLYFYWYRQILGQKVEFLVSFYNNEISEKSEIFDDQFSVERPDGSNFTLKIRSTKLEDSAMYFCASRARTSGTDTQYFGPGTRLTVL.

This chain uses TRBV11-3 with TRBJ2-5; 7 bases match TRBD1. The CDR3 extends over 14 amino acids. J gave up 7 bases and V 4 bases, and 9 bases lay outside the gene matches. Looked up from germline, CDR1 is SGHNT and CDR2 is YENEEA. The CDR3 region is CASSSRDSPGTQYF. CDR3 nucleotides: TGTGCCAGCAGCTCTAGGGACAGTCCAGGGACCCAGTACTTC.

The V and J genes are TRBV11-2 and TRBJ2-7, with TRBD1 matching over 9 bases. The germline CDR1 and CDR2 sequences are SGHAT and FQNNGV. This CDR3 has 15 amino acids. Germline trimming cut 5 bases from V and 4 bases from J; bases unmatched to any gene: 9. The CDR3 nucleotides are TGTGCCAGCAGCCCACTAGAAGGACAGGGGTACGAGCAGTACTTC. It specifies CASSPLEGQGYEQYF. The entire variable domain, with the rest obtained from reference TRBV11-2 and TRBJ2-7, is as follows: EAGVAQSPRYKIIEKRQSVAFWCNPISGHATLYWYQQILGQGPKLLIQFQNNGVVDDSQLPKDRFSAERLKGVDSTLKIQPAKLEDSAVYLCASSPLEGQGYEQYFGPGTRLTVT.

The chain links TRBV4-1 to TRBJ2-5; 9 nucleotides match TRBD1. Looked up from germline, CDR1 is MGHRA and CDR2 is YSYEKL. The CDR3 is made up of 17 amino acids. V lost 1 base, J lost 2 bases, and 8 bases stayed unmatched. CDR3 sequence (DNA): TGCGCCAGCAGCCAAGGGGGACAGGGAACCCTTCAAGAGACCCAGTACTTC. Its protein is CASSQGGQGTLQETQYF.

V usage is TRBV19 and J usage is TRBJ1-5; TRBD1 matches 7 bases. J lost 2 bases, V lost 1 base, and 11 bases had no gene match. This CDR3 has 18 residues. Germline assignment: CDR1 LNHDA and CDR2 SQIVND (reference sequence). The CDR3 nucleotides are TGTGCCAGTAGTATAGGTCCCCAGGGGGACGTAGGCAATCAGCCCCAGCATTTT. Protein sequence: CASSIGPQGDVGNQPQHF. Together with reference TRBV19 and TRBJ1-5, the CDR3 gives the full variable domain: DGGITQSPKYLFRKEGQNVTLSCEQNLNHDAMYWYRQDPGQGLRLIYYSQIVNDFQKGDIAEGYSVSREKKESFPLTVTSAQKNPTAFYLCASSIGPQGDVGNQPQHFGDGTRLSIL.

The chain recombines TRBV10-3 with TRBJ2-5; TRBD2 aligns across 7 bases. V was clipped by 0 bases and J by 1 base; unmatched bases: 5. The CDR3 extends over 16 amino acids. CDR1 and CDR2 (germline): ENHRY, SYGVKD. CDR3 sequence reads: CAISESAASGQETQYF. DNA of the CDR3: TGTGCCATCAGTGAGTCGGCGGCTAGCGGCCAAGAGACCCAGTACTTC.

The sample holds one count of this clone. The J gene is TRBJ2-3, the V gene TRBV5-1; 14 bases agree with TRBD2. After removal of 0 bases from V and 4 bases from J, the junction contained 1 base not matched to a gene. Germline V gene data show CDR1 as SGHRS and CDR2 as YFSETQ. CDR3 length: 16 amino acids. Here the CDR3 DNA reads TGCGCCAGCAGCTTGGGACTAGCGGGGGGGCCAGATACGCAGTATTTT. Amino acid sequence: CASSLGLAGGPDTQYF.

The chain employs TRBV5-1 and TRBJ1-2, with 7 positions matching TRBD1. The CDR3 runs to 13 residues. CDR1 and CDR2 from the germline V gene are SGHRS and YFSETQ. With V trimmed by 2 bases and J by 8 bases, 6 bases remained unmatched. Written as DNA, the CDR3 is TGCGCCAGCAGCTTCGAAGGGGGCGGCGGCTACACCTTC. Protein: CASSFEGGGGYTF.

The rearrangement links TRBV6-1 to TRBJ2-2; maybe TRBD1 (6 bases). The CDR3 sequence is 14 residues long. V gave up 9 bases and J gave up 4 bases, with 15 bases separating them. Germline V CDR1 and CDR2: MNHNS, SASEGT. CDR3 DNA sequence: TGTGCCAGTAATAGGGGGTCGGGCACCGGGGAGCTGTTTTTT. It codes for CASNRGSGTGELFF.